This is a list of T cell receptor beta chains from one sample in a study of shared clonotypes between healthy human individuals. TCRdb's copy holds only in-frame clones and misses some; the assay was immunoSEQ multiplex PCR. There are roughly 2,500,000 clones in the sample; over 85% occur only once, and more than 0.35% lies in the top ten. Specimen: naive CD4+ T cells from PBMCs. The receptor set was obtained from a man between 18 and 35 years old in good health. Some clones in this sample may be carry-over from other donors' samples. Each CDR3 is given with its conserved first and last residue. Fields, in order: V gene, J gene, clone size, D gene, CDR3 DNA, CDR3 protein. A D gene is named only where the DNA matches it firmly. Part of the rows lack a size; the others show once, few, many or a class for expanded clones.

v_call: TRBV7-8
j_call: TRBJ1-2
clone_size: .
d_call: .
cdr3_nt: TGTGCCAGCAGCTTAGACGAGACCGACTATGGCTACACCTTC
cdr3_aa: CASSLDETDYGYTF

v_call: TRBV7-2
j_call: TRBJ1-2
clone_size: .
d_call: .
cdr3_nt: TGTGCCAGCAGCTTAGCGGCGGGGGCGGATGGCTACACCTTC
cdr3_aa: CASSLAAGADGYTF

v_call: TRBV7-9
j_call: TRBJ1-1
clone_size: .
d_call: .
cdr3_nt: TGTGCCAGCAGCCCCCGGGCGGGACGAGGTGAAGCTTTCTTT
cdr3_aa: CASSPRAGRGEAFF

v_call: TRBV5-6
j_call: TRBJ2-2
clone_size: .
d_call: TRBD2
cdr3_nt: TGTGCCAGCAGCCCTATTGGCGGGAGAGGCACCGGGGAGCTGTTTTTT
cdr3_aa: CASSPIGGRGTGELFF

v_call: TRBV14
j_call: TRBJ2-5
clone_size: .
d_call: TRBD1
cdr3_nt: TGTGCCAGCAGTCAGACAGGGATCGGGACCCAGTACTTC
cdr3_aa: CASSQTGIGTQYF

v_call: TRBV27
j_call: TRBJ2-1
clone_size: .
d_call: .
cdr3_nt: TGTGCCAGCAGTCCCAAGCAGAGCTCCTACAATGAGCAGTTCTTC
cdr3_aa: CASSPKQSSYNEQFF

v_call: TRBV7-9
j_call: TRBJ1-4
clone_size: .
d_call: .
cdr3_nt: TGTGCCAGCAGCTTAGTGGCAAATGAAAAACTGTTTTTT
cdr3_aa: CASSLVANEKLFF

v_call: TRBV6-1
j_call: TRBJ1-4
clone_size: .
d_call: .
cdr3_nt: TGTGCCAGCAGTGAGGACAAGGTGCGTGAAAAACTGTTTTTT
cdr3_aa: CASSEDKVREKLFF

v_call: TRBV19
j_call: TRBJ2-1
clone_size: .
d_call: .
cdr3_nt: TGTGCCAGTAGTTCCAGGGGACGGGGTATTGAGCAGTTCTTC
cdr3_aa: CASSSRGRGIEQFF

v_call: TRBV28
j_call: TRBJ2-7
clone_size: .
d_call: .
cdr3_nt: TGTGCCAGCAGTTTGGCCTTATCGGAGGAGCAGTACTTC
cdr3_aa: CASSLALSEEQYF

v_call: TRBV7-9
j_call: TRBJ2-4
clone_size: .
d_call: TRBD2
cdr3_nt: TGTGCCAGCAGCTTAGTCGAGTTCCGGGCGGGAGAGGAAAACATTCAGTACTTC
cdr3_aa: CASSLVEFRAGEENIQYF

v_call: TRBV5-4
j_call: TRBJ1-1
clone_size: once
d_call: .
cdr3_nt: TGTGCCAGCAGCTCTGGGACGAGGAACACTGAAGCTTTCTTT
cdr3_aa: CASSSGTRNTEAFF

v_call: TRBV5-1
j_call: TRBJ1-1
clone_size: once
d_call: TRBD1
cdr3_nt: TGCGCCAGCAGCTTGAACAGGGGGCGTAACACTGAAGCTTTCTTT
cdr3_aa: CASSLNRGRNTEAFF

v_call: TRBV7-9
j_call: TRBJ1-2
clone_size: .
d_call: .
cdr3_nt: TGTGCCAGCAGCTTATCGGCAGCCCATAGTCCCTATGGCTACACCTTC
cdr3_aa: CASSLSAAHSPYGYTF

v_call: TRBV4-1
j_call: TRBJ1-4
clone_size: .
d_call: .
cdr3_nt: TGCGCCAGCAGCCCCGTCGGGTGGCGAGAAAAACTGTTTTTT
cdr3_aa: CASSPVGWREKLFF

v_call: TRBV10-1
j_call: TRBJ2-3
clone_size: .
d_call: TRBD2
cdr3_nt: TGCGCCAGCAGGGTGACTAGCGGGGTACAAGATACGCAGTATTTT
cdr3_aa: CASRVTSGVQDTQYF

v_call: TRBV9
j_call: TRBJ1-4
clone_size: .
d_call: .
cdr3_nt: TGTGCCAGCAGCGTGGCAGGGACTAATGAAAAACTGTTTTTT
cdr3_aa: CASSVAGTNEKLFF

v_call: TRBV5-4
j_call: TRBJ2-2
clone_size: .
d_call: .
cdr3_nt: TGTGCCACCTTGCGTCGCGGGAATCCGAACACCGGGGAGCTGTTTTTT
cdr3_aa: CATLRRGNPNTGELFF

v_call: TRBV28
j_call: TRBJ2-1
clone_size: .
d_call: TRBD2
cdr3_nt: TGTGCCAGCAGTTCCATCGGACTAGCGGGAGTAGGTGAGCAGTTCTTC
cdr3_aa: CASSSIGLAGVGEQFF

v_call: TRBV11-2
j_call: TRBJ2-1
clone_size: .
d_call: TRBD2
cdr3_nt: TGTGCCAGCAGCTTGAGTCGGGGGGAGGGTGAGCAGTTCTTC
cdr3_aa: CASSLSRGEGEQFF

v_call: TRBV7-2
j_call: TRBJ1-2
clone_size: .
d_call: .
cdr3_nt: TGTGCCAGCAGCCCCCCACGTCCCTATCTGGATGGCTACACCTTC
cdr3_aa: CASSPPRPYLDGYTF

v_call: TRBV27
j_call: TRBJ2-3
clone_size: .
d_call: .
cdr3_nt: TGTGCCAGCAGTTTTCGGCCCCGAGATACGCAGTATTTT
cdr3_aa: CASSFRPRDTQYF

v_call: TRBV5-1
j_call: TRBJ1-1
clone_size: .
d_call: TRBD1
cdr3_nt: TGCGCCAGCAGCCCAGGACAGGGGGAAGCTTTCTTT
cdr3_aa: CASSPGQGEAFF

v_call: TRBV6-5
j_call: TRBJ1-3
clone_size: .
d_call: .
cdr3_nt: TGTGCCAGCAGCCGTTCAGGTGCTGGAAACACCATATATTTT
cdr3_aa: CASSRSGAGNTIYF

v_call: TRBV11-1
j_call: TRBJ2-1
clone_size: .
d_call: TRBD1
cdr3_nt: TGTGCCAGCAGCCGACAGACAGGGCCCAGCTCCTACAATGAGCAGTTCTTC
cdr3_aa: CASSRQTGPSSYNEQFF

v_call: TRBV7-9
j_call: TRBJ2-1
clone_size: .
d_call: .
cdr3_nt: TGTGCCAGCAGCCTTCCGGTTGCCGGGTCCTACAATGAGCAGTTCTTC
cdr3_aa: CASSLPVAGSYNEQFF

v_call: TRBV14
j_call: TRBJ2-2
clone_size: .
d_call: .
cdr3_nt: TGTGCCAGCAGAGACGGACTTACGAACACCGGGGAGCTGTTTTTT
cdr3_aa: CASRDGLTNTGELFF

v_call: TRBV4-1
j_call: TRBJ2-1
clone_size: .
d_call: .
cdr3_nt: TGCGCCAGCAGCCAAGGACCCCTACCCTACAATGAGCAGTTCTTC
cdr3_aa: CASSQGPLPYNEQFF

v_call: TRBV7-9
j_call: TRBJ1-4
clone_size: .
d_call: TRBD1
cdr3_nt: TGTGCCAGCAGCTTAGGGCAGGGGGTTTCTGAAAAACTGTTTTTT
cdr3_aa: CASSLGQGVSEKLFF

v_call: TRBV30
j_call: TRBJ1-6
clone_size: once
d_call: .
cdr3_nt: TGTGCCTGGAGCCTAGTGGGTAGGGGATCACCCCTCCACTTT
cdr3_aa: CAWSLVGRGSPLHF

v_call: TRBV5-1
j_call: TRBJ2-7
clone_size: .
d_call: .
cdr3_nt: TGCGCCAGCAGCTTGGTGGGGGCGTGGTACGAGCAGTACTTC
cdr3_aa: CASSLVGAWYEQYF

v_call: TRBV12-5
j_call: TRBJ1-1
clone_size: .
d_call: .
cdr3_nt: TGTGCTAGTGGTTTAGGCTTGAACACTGAAGCTTTCTTT
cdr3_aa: CASGLGLNTEAFF

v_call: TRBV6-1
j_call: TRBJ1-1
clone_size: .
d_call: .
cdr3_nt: TGTGCCAGCCTAAATCCCCTCCCCACTGAAGCTTTCTTT
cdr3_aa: CASLNPLPTEAFF